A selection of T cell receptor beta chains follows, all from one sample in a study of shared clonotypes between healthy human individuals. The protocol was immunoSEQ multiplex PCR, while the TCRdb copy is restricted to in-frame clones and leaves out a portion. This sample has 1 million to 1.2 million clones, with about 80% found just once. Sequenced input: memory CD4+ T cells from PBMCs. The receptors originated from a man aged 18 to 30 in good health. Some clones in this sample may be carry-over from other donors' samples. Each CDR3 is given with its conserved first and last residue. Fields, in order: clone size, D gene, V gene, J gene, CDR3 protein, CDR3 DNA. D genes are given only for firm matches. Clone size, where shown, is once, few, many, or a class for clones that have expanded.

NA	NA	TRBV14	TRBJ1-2	CASSQARGRLGYTF	TGTGCCAGCAGCCAAGCCCGGGGCCGACTGGGCTACACCTTC
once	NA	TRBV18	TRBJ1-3	CASSPLGRGNTIYF	TGTGCCAGCTCACCACTGGGCAGAGGAAACACCATATATTTT
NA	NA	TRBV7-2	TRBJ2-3	CASSLEQGNTQYF	TGTGCCAGCAGCCTTGAACAGGGAAATACGCAGTATTTT
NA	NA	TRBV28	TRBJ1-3	CASSPWGGRSGNTIYF	TGTGCCAGCAGCCCTTGGGGGGGTAGGTCTGGAAACACCATATATTTT
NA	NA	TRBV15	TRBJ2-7	CATSSRSGYEQYF	TGTGCCACCAGCAGCCGGAGCGGTTACGAGCAGTACTTC
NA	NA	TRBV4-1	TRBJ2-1	CASSPGRSRSSYNEQFF	TGCGCCAGCAGCCCAGGTCGTTCAAGGAGCTCCTACAATGAGCAGTTCTTC
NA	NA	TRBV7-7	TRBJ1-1	CASSLTARTEAFF	TGTGCCAGCAGCTTAACAGCGCGCACTGAAGCTTTCTTT
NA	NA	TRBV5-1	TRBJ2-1	CASSLSVRDEQFF	TGCGCCAGCAGCTTGAGCGTTCGTGATGAGCAGTTCTTC
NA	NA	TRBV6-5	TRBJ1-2	CASRRWQSYGYTF	TGTGCCAGCCGCCGGTGGCAGAGTTATGGCTACACCTTC
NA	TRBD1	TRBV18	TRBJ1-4	CASSPGTAEKLFF	TGTGCCAGCTCGCCGGGGACAGCTGAAAAACTGTTTTTT
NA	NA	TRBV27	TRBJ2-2	CASSLQTLSTGELFF	TGTGCCAGCAGTTTACAGACCCTCTCCACCGGGGAGCTGTTTTTT
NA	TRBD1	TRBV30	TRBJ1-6	CAWRIRDRESLWVNSPLHF	TGTGCCTGGAGAATCCGGGACAGGGAGTCCCTCTGGGTTAATTCACCCCTCCACTTT
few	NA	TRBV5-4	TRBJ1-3	CASSGLGNTIYF	TGTGCCAGCAGCGGGCTCGGAAACACCATATATTTT
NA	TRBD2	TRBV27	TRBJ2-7	CASSFSGRARAEQYF	TGTGCCAGCAGTTTTAGCGGGAGGGCCCGCGCCGAGCAGTACTTC
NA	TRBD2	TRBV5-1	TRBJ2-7	CASSSLAGGTYEQYF	TGCGCCAGCAGCTCTTTAGCGGGAGGAACCTACGAGCAGTACTTC
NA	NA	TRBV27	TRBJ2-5	CASSRGVGPQETQYF	TGTGCCAGCAGTAGGGGGGTGGGCCCCCAAGAGACCCAGTACTTC
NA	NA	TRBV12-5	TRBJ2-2	CASGLAFPNTGELFF	TGTGCTAGTGGTTTGGCTTTTCCGAACACCGGGGAGCTGTTTTTT
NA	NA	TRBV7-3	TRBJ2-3	CASSFSGDTQYF	TGTGCCAGCAGTTTTAGCGGAGATACGCAGTATTTT